This T cell receptor beta chain appears in the sequencing data of a study of shared clonotypes between healthy human individuals. General study results and limits: What limited the represented genetic and exposure-history diversity was the small number of donors.

The table lists this clone with a count of one. What it binds is not known. Assay execution took place at the deep level. Unsorted PBMC samples were amplified in replicate PCRs containing around 310 ng DNA, some 30,000 T cell genomes. Original analysis: ImmunoSEQ only sent back junction sequences with no quality scores, so filtering was done differently. Sequencing used immunoSEQ multiplex PCR; TCRdb keeps in-frame clones, though not all of them. The DNA gave D and trimming, while V, J and clone size come from that table. Altogether nearly 500,000 clones are present, roughly four fifths being singletons, with the ten largest covering under 15%. Germline V gene data show CDR1 as MDHEN and CDR2 as SYDVKM. V lost 6 bases and J lost 4, with 22 bases in between. This CDR3 spans 16 amino acids.

The sequence came from a woman between 40 and 55 years old in good health. Some clones in this sample may be carry-over from other donors' samples. Sequenced material: PBMCs. The chain recombines TRBV28 with TRBJ2-7; D is perhaps TRBD2 (6 bases). CDR3 sequence: CASSWDGGGRLYEQYF. DNA of the CDR3: TGTGCCAGCAGCTGGGACGGTGGGGGGAGATTATACGAGCAGTACTTC.